A single sample gave rise to the 30 T cell receptor beta chains below, sequenced in a study of monozygotic twins with inflammatory bowel disease. TCRdb reprocessed the 5' RACE reads and keeps a single row for each CDR3 protein, giving no DNA. This sample contains around 380,000 distinct CDR3 sequences. Sequencing input: blood. The receptors derive from a human donor with ulcerative colitis or Crohn's disease, or a healthy co-twin of an affected twin (not recorded which).

The chain links TRBV5-1 to TRBJ1-1. CDR1 and CDR2 (germline): SGHRS, YFSETQ. The CDR3 runs 13 residues. The CDR3 sequence: CASSVARNTEAFF. Supplemented by reference TRBV5-1 and TRBJ1-1, the full variable domain reads KAGVTQTPRYLIKTRGQQVTLSCSPISGHRSVSWYQQTPGQGLQFLFEYFSETQRNKGNFPGRFSGRQFSNSRSEMNVSTLELGDSALYLCASSVARNTEAFFGQGTRLTVV.

This chain uses TRBV20-1 with TRBJ1-3. Per germline, CDR1 DFQATT and CDR2 SNEGSKA (reference sequence). The CDR3 is 13 amino acids. The CDR3 region is CSARSASGNTIYF.

This sequence joins TRBV24-1 and TRBJ2-3; the D call of TRBD2 rests on TCRdb alone, since no DNA is present to check it. The germline gives CDR1 KGHDR, CDR2 SFDVKD. The CDR3 runs to 13 residues. CDR3 loop: CATRDSRADTQYF.

V and J are TRBV5-4 and TRBJ1-2. Germline assignment: CDR1 SGHNT and CDR2 YYREEE (reference sequence). This CDR3 region has 15 residues. CDR3 sequence: CASSLGLKGTYGYTF.

V usage is TRBV5-1 and J usage is TRBJ1-1; TCRdb's D call of TRBD1 is untestable without DNA. CDR1 SGHRS and CDR2 YFSETQ come from the germline V gene. This CDR3 has 13 residues. Here the CDR3 reads CASRGPSNTEAFF.

The chain uses TRBV12-3 or TRBV12-4 and TRBJ1-1; TCRdb reports TRBD1, a call that lacks DNA to check it against. The CDR3 runs 14 residues. CDR3 residues: CASSFLSVPSGAFF.

The J gene is TRBJ2-3, the V gene TRBV24-1; TCRdb proposes TRBD1, but this gene call is untestable without DNA. The germline gives CDR1 KGHDR, CDR2 SFDVKD. This CDR3 is built from 15 residues. This chain's CDR3 is CATSDSRGATDTQYF.

The CDR3: CASSLEGRLAVNTGELFF. This chain connects TRBV5-6 to TRBJ2-2; without DNA, the TCRdb call of TRBD2 cannot be checked. The CDR3 is made up of 18 amino acids. CDR1 and CDR2 (germline): SGHDT, YYEEEE.

The chain is built from TRBV3-1 and TRBJ1-6; TCRdb's assignment of TRBD1 cannot be checked, as there is no DNA. Germline CDR1 LGHDT, CDR2 YNNKEL (reference sequence). This CDR3 spans 15 amino acids. The CDR3: CASSSRGEGSRPLHF.

The CDR3 is CASSLILAASSYEQYF. This chain connects TRBV28 to TRBJ2-7; the TRBD2 assignment by TCRdb is unverifiable without DNA. This CDR3 has 16 amino acids. Germline CDR1 MDHEN, CDR2 SYDVKM.

The V and J genes are TRBV6-2 or TRBV6-3 and TRBJ2-2; TCRdb reports TRBD2, a call that lacks DNA to check it against. The CDR3 extends over 15 amino acids. Per germline, CDR1 MNHEY and CDR2 SVGEGT. The CDR3: CASSYRTSGARELFF.

The CDR3 loop reads CASATSGGPITDTQYF. The genes are TRBV5-4 and TRBJ2-3; with no DNA, the TCRdb D assignment of TRBD2 cannot be verified. Germline V lookup: CDR1 SGHNT, CDR2 YYREEE (reference sequence). This CDR3 has 16 residues.

The rearrangement uses TRBV7-9 and TRBJ2-5; TCRdb reports TRBD1, a call that lacks DNA to check it against. Germline values: CDR1 SEHNR, CDR2 FQNEAQ (reference sequence). The CDR3 has 14 residues. CDR3 in amino acids: CASSLQQGAKTQYF.

The V gene is TRBV7-9, the J gene TRBJ2-7; no DNA is available, so the TRBD1 call from TCRdb remains unchecked. From germline, CDR1 is SEHNR and CDR2 FQNEAQ (reference sequence). The CDR3 is made up of 13 amino acids. Here the CDR3 reads CASSPGGFYEQYF.

The chain couples TRBV12-3 or TRBV12-4 to TRBJ2-3; TCRdb's D gene call, TRBD1, goes unchecked for lack of DNA. The CDR3 covers 11 residues. This CDR3 reads CASSLGAGEYF.

The chain joins TRBV5-1 to TRBJ2-7; TCRdb's assignment of TRBD1 cannot be checked, as there is no DNA. CDR3 length equals 15 residues. Germline CDR1 is SGHRS and CDR2 is YFSETQ. The CDR3 here is CASSLGGTAVYEQYF.

The CDR3 loop is CASSLRIRPDEAFF. The rearrangement uses TRBV27 and TRBJ1-1. Germline assignment: CDR1 MNHEY and CDR2 SMNVEV (reference sequence). The CDR3 is 14 amino acids.

The chain carries TRBV4-1 and TRBJ2-7; TCRdb indicates TRBD2, and absent DNA this call remains unverified. CDR3 size: 17 residues. Germline-derived CDR1 and CDR2 are MGHRA and YSYEKL. CDR3 protein: CASSQGASGNLLEEQYF.

This sequence joins TRBV29-1 and TRBJ2-1; the TCRdb call, TRBD1, lacks DNA for checking. The CDR3 is 12 amino acids. CDR1 and CDR2 from the germline V gene are SQVTM and ANQGSEA. CDR3 amino acids: CSVEEGVNEQFF.

The chain has TRBV5-1 and TRBJ2-6. CDR1 is SGHRS, CDR2 YFSETQ, per germline. This CDR3 region has 12 residues. The CDR3 region is CASTGGTNVLTF.

This rearrangement joins TRBV7-9 to TRBJ1-5. Germline assignment: CDR1 SEHNR and CDR2 FQNEAQ (reference sequence). This CDR3 spans 13 amino acids. The CDR3 loop is CASSLSWDQPQHF.

The J gene is TRBJ1-2, the V gene TRBV7-2; TCRdb gives TRBD1 as the D gene, but with no DNA this cannot be confirmed. Germline V gives CDR1 SGHTA, CDR2 FQGNSA. There are 15 residues in the CDR3. The CDR3 protein is CASSLETGQGSGYTF.

V is TRBV20-1 and J is TRBJ2-3; TCRdb returns TRBD2, unconfirmable since there is no DNA. The CDR3 contains 15 residues. Germline assignment: CDR1 DFQATT and CDR2 SNEGSKA (reference sequence). The CDR3 region is CSASGRPSGTDTQYF.

V and J are TRBV6-2 or TRBV6-3 and TRBJ2-7; checking the TCRdb D call of TRBD1 is not possible without DNA. Germline V CDR1 and CDR2: MNHEY, SVGEGT. The CDR3 is made up of 14 amino acids. The CDR3 loop reads CASSNRLSSYEQYF.

The rearrangement joins TRBV5-1 to TRBJ2-3; TCRdb selects TRBD2, and the lack of DNA leaves this call unchecked. This CDR3 has 15 amino acids. Germline V gene lookup returns CDR1 SGHRS and CDR2 YFSETQ. The CDR3 sequence: CASSPGLVGTDTQYF.

J is TRBJ2-3 and V is TRBV28; TCRdb gives TRBD2 as the D gene, but with no DNA this cannot be confirmed. The CDR3 runs 16 residues. Germline CDR1 is MDHEN and CDR2 is SYDVKM. CDR3 sequence: CASSSLAGGPGDTQYF.

The V gene is TRBV27, the J gene TRBJ2-4. Germline V gives CDR1 MNHEY, CDR2 SMNVEV (reference sequence). This CDR3 is 13 amino acids long. The CDR3 loop is CASSLSGWDIQYF.

The gene calls are TRBV28 and TRBJ2-3; with no DNA, the TCRdb D assignment of TRBD1 cannot be verified. The CDR3 is made up of 15 amino acids. Germline CDR1 is MDHEN and CDR2 is SYDVKM. This chain's CDR3 is CASSPAGQGADTQYF.

J is TRBJ1-1 and V is TRBV10-3; TCRdb's assignment of TRBD1 cannot be checked, as there is no DNA. There are 13 residues in the CDR3. Germline CDR1 ENHRY, CDR2 SYGVKD. The CDR3 reads CAIRPEGDTEAFF.

This rearrangement joins TRBV6-5 to TRBJ2-7; TCRdb designates TRBD2, a call that cannot be tested without DNA. Germline assignment: CDR1 MNHEY and CDR2 SVGAGI. The CDR3 runs 16 residues. CDR3: CASSYSTGLGAFEQYF.